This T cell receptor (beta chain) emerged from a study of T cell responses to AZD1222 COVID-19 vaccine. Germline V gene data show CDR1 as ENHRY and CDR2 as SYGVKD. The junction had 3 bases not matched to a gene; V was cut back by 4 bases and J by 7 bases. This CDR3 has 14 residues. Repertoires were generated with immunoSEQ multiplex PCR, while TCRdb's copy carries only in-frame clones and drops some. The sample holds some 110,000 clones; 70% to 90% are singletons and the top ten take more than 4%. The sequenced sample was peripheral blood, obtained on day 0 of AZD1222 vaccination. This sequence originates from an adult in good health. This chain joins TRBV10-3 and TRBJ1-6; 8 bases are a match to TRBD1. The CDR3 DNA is TGTGCCATCAGTGTGGGGACAGGAAATTCACCCCTCCACTTT. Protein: CAISVGTGNSPLHF.